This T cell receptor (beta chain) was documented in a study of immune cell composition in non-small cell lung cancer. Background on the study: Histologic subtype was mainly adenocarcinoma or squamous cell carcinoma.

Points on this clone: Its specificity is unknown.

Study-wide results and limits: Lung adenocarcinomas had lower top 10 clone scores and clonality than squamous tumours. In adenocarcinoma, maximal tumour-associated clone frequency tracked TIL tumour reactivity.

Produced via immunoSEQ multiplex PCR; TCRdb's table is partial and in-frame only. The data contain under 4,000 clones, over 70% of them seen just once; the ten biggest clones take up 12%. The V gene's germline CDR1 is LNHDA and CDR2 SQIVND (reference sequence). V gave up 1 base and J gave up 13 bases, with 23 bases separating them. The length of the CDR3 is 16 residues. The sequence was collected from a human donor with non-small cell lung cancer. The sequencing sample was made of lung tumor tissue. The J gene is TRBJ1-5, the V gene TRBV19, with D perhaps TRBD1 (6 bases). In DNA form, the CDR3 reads TGTGCCAGTAGTATAGTGAGACAGGCCTTCCAAGCTGGACAGCATTTT. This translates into CASSIVRQAFQAGQHF.